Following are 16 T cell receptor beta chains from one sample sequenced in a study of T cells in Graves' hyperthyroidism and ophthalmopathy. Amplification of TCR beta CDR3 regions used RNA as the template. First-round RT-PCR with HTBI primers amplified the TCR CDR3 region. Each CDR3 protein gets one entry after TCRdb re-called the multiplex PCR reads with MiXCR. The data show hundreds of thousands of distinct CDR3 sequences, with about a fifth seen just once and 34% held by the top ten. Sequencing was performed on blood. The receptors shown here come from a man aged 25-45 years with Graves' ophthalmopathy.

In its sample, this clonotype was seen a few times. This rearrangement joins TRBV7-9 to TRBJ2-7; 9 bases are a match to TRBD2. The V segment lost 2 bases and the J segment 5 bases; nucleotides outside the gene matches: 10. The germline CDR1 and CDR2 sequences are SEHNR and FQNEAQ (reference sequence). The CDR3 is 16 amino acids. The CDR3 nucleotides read TGTGCCAGCAGCTTAAGGAGGGCTAGCGGGGCCCACGAGCAGTACTTC. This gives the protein CASSLRRASGAHEQYF.

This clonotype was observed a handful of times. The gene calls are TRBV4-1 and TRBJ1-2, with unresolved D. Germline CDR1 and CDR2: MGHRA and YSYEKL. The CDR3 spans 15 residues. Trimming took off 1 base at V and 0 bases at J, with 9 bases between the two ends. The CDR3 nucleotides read TGCGCCAGCAGCCAAGCGGACGGAGCTAACTATGGCTACACCTTC. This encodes CASSQADGANYGYTF.

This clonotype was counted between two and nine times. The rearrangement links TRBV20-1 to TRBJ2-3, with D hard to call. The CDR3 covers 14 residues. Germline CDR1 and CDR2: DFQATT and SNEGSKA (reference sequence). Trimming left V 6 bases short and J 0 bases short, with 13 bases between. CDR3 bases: TGCAGTGCCGACAACAGTCCCAGCACAGATACGCAGTATTTT. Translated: CSADNSPSTDTQYF.

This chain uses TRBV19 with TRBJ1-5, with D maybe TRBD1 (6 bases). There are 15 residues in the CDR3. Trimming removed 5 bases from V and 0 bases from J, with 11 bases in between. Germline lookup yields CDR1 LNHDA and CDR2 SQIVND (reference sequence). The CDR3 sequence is CASSVRDNSNQPQHF. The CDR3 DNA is TGTGCCAGTAGTGTCCGGGACAATAGCAATCAGCCCCAGCATTTT.

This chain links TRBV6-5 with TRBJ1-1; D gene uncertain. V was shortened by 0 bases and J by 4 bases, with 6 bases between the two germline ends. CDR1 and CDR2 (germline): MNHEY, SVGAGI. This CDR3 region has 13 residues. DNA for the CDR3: TGTGCCAGCAGTTACTCCAGTAGCACTGAAGCTTTCTTT. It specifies CASSYSSSTEAFF.

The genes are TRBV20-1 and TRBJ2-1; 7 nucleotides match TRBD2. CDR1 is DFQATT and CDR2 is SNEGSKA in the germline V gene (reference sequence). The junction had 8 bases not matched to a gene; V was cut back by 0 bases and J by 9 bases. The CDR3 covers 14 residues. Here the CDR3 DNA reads TGCAGTGCTAGAGATTGGGCGGGAGTCGGTGAGCAGTTCTTC. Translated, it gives CSARDWAGVGEQFF.

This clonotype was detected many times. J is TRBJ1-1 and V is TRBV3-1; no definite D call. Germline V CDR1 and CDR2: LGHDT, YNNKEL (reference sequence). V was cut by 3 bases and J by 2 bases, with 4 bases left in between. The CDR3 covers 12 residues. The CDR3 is CASSQANTEAFF. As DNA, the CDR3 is TGTGCCAGCAGCCAGGCTAACACTGAAGCTTTCTTT.

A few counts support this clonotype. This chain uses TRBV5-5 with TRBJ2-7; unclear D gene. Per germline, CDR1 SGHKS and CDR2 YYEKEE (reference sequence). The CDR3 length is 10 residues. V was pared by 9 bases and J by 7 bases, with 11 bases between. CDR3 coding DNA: TGTGCCAACTTGAACTGTGAGCAGTACTTC. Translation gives CANLNCEQYF. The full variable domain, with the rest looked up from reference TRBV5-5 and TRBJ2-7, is DAGVTQSPTHLIKTRGQQVTLRCSPISGHKSVSWYQQVLGQGPQFIFQYYEKEERGRGNFPDRFSARQFPNYSSELNVNALLLGDSALYLCANLNCEQYFGPGTRLTVT.

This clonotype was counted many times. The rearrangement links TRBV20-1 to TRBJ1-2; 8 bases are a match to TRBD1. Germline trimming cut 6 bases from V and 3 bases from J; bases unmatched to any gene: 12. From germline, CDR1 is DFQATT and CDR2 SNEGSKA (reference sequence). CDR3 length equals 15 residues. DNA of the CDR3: TGCAGTGCAACCCGTGGGCAACAGGGGGACTATGGCTACACCTTC. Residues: CSATRGQQGDYGYTF.

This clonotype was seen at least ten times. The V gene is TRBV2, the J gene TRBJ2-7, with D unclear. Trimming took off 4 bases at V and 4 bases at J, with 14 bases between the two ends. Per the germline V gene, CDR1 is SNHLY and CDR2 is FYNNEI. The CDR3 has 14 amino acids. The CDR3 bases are TGTGCCAGCAGTGCGAAGACCACCGGATACGAGCAGTACTTC. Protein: CASSAKTTGYEQYF.

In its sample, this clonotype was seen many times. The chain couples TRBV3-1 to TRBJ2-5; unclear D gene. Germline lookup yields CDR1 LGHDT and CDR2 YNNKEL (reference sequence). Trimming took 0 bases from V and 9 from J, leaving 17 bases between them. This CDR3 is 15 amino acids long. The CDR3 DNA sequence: TGTGCCAGCAGCCAAGATGTACGGAAAAGAGATGCCCAGTACTTC. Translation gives CASSQDVRKRDAQYF.

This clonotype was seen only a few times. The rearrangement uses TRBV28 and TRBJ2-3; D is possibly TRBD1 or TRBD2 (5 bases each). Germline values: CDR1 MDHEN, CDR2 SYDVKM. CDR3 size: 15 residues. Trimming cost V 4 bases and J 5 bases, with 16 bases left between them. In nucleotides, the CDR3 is TGTGCCAGCAGTTCACCGGGGCGGGCTCAAGATACGCAGTATTTT. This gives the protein CASSSPGRAQDTQYF.

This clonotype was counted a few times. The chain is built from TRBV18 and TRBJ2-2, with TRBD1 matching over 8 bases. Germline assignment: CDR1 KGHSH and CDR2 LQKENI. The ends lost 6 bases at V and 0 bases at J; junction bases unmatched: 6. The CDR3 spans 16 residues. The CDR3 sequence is CASSLTGGTNTGELFF. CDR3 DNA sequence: TGTGCCAGCTCGCTAACAGGGGGAACGAACACCGGGGAGCTGTTTTTT.

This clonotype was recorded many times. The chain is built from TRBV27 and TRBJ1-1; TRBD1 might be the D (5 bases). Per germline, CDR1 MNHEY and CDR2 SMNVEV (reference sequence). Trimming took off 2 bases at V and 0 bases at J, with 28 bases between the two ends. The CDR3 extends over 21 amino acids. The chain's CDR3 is CASSLQGRRLVSGPLNTEAFF. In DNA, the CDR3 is TGTGCCAGCAGTTTACAGGGCCGGCGCCTCGTTTCGGGGCCTTTGAACACTGAAGCTTTCTTT.

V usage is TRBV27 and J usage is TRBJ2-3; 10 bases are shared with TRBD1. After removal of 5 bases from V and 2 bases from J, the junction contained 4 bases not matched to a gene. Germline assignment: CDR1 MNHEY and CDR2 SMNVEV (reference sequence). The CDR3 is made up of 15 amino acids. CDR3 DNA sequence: TGTGCCAGCAGTCGGACAGGGGGTACCACAGATACGCAGTATTTT. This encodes CASSRTGGTTDTQYF.

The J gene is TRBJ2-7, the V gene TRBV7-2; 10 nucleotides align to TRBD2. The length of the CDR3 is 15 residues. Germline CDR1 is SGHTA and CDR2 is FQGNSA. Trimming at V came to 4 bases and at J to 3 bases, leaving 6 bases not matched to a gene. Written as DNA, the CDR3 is TGTGCCAGCAGCTCTCTAGCGGGGGTGCTCTACGAGCAGTACTTC. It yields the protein CASSSLAGVLYEQYF.